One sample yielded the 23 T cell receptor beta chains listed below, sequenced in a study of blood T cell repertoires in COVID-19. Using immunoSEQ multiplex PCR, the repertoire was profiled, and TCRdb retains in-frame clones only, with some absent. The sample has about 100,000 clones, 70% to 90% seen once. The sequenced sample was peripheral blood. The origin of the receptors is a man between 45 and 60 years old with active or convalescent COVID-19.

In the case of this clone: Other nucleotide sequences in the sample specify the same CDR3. The chain's CDR3 is CATSDSSGSYEQYF. CDR3 sequence (DNA): TGTGCCACCAGTGACAGTAGCGGTTCCTACGAGCAGTACTTC. The V gene is TRBV24-1, the J gene TRBJ2-7; possibly TRBD2 for D (6 bases). V dropped 4 bases and J dropped 1 base, with 10 bases sitting between them. The length of the CDR3 is 14 residues. CDR1 and CDR2 from the germline V gene are KGHDR and SFDVKD.

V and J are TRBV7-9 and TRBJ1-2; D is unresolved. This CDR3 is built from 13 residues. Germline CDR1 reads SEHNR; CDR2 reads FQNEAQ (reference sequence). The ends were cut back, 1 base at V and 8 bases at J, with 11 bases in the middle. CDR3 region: CASSLGARGGYTF. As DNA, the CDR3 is TGTGCCAGCAGCTTAGGGGCCCGGGGAGGCTACACCTTC.

CDR3 sequence (DNA): TGTGCCAGCAGCCTCCGAGCGGGAGGCGGGGATACGCAGTATTTT. It specifies CASSLRAGGGDTQYF. The rearrangement uses TRBV6-6 and TRBJ2-3; TRBD2 matches at 9 bases. V lost 6 bases and J lost 6; bases outside the gene matches: 10. Per the germline V gene, CDR1 is MNHNY and CDR2 is SVGAGI (reference sequence). This CDR3 comprises 15 residues.

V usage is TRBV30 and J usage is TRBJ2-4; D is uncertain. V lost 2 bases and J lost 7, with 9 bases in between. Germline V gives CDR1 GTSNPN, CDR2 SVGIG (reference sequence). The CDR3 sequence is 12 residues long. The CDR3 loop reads CAWSPYRNIQYF. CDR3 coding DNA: TGTGCCTGGAGTCCGTACCGGAACATTCAGTACTTC.

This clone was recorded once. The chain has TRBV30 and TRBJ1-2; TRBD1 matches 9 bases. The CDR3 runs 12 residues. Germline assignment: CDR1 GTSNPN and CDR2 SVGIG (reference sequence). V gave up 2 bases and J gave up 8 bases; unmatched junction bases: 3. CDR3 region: CAWSQGTGGYTF. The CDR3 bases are TGTGCCTGGAGTCAAGGGACAGGGGGCTACACCTTC. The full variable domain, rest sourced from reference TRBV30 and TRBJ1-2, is SQTIHQWPATLVQPVGSPLSLECTVEGTSNPNLYWYRQAAGRGLQLLFYSVGIGQISSEVPQNLSASRPQDRQFILSSKKLLLSDSGFYLCAWSQGTGGYTFGSGTRLTVV.

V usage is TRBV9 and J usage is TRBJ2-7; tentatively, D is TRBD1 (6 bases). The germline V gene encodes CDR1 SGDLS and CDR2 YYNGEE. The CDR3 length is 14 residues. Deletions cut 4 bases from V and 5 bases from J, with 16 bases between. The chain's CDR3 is CASSTETGCHEQYF. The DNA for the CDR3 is TGTGCCAGCAGCACCGAAACAGGGTGTCACGAGCAGTACTTC.

This CDR3 is CATSRPEFYEQFF. CDR3 nucleotide sequence: TGTGCCACCAGCAGACCCGAGTTCTATGAGCAGTTCTTC. This chain uses TRBV15 with TRBJ2-1; D unclear. CDR1 and CDR2 (germline): LNHNV, YYDKDF (reference sequence). Trimming cost V 2 bases and J 8 bases, with 10 bases left between them. This CDR3 is built from 13 residues.

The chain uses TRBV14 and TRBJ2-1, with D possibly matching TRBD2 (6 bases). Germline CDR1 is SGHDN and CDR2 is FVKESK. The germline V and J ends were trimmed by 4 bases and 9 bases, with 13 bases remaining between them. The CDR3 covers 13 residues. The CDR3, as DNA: TGTGCCAGCAGCCCGGGAGTAGTCGGTGAGCAGTTCTTC. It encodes CASSPGVVGEQFF. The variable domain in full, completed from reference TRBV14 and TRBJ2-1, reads EAGVTQFPSHSVIEKGQTVTLRCDPISGHDNLYWYRRVMGKEIKFLLHFVKESKQDESGMPNNRFLAERTGGTYSTLKVQPAELEDSGVYFCASSPGVVGEQFFGPGTRLTVL.

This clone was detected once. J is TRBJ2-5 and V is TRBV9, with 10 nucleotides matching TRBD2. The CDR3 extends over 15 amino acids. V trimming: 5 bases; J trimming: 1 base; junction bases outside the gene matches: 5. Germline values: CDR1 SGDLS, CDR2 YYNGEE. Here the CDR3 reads CASSGGLASQETQYF. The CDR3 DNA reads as TGTGCCAGCAGTGGGGGACTAGCGAGCCAAGAGACCCAGTACTTC.

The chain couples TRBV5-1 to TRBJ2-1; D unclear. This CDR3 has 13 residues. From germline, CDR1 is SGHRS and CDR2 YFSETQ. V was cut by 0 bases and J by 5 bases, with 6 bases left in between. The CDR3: CASSLGLNNEQFF. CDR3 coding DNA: TGCGCCAGCAGCTTGGGGCTTAACAATGAGCAGTTCTTC.

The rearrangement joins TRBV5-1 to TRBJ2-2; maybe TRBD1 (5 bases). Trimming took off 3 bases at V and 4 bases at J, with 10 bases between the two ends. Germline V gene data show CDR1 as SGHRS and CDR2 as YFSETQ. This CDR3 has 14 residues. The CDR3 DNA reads TGCGCCAGCAGCTCCGACAGCTTCACCGGGGAGCTGTTTTTT. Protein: CASSSDSFTGELFF.

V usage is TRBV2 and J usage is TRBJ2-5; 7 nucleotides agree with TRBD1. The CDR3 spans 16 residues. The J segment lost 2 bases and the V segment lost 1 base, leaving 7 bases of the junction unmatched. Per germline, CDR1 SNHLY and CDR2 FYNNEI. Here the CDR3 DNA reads TGTGCCAGCAGTGAAGAACCGGGACAGATACAAGAGACCCAGTACTTC. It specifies CASSEEPGQIQETQYF. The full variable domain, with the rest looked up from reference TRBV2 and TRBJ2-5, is EPEVTQTPSHQVTQMGQEVILRCVPISNHLYFYWYRQILGQKVEFLVSFYNNEISEKSEIFDDQFSVERPDGSNFTLKIRSTKLEDSAMYFCASSEEPGQIQETQYFGPGTRLLVL.

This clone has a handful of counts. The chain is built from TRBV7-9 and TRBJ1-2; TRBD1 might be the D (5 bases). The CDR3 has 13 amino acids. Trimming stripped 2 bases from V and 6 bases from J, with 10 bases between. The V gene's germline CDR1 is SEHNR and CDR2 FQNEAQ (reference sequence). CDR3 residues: CASSLWGDDGYTF. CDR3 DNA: TGTGCCAGCAGCTTATGGGGGGACGATGGCTACACCTTC.

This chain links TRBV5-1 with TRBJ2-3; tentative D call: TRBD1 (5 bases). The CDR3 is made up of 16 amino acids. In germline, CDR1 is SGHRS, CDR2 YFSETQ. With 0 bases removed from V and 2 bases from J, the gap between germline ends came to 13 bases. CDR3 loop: CASSLEGAPDTDTQYF. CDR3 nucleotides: TGCGCCAGCAGCTTGGAAGGGGCCCCTGACACAGATACGCAGTATTTT.

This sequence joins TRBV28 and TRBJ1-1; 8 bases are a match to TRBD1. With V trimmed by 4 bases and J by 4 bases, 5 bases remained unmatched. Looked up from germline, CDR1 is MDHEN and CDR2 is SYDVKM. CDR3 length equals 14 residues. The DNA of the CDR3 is TGTGCCAGCAGTTCCCCAGGACAGGGCACTGAAGCTTTCTTT. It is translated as CASSSPGQGTEAFF. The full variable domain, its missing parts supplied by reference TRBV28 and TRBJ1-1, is DVKVTQSSRYLVKRTGEKVFLECVQDMDHENMFWYRQDPGLGLRLIYFSYDVKMKEKGDIPEGYSVSREKKERFSLILESASTNQTSMYLCASSSPGQGTEAFFGQGTRLTVV.

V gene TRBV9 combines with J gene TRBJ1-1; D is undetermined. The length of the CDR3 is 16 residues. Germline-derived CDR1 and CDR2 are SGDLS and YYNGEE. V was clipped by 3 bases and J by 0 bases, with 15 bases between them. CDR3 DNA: TGTGCCAGCAGCGCCGGCGGCAGCCTTATGAACACTGAAGCTTTCTTT. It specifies CASSAGGSLMNTEAFF.

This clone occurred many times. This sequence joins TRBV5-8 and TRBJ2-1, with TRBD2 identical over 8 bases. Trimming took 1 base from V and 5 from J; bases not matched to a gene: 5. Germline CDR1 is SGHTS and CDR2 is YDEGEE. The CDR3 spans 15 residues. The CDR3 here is CASSLTSGLNNEQFF. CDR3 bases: TGTGCCAGCAGCTTGACTAGCGGATTAAACAATGAGCAGTTCTTC. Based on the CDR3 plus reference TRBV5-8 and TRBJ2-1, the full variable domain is EAGVTQSPTHLIKTRGQQATLRCSPISGHTSVYWYQQALGLGLQFLLWYDEGEERNRGNFPPRFSGRQFPNYSSELNVNALELEDSALYLCASSLTSGLNNEQFFGPGTRLTVL.

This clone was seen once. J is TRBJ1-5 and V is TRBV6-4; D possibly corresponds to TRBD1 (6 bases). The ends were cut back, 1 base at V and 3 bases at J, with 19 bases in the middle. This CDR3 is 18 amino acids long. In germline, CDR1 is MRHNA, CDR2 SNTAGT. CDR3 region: CASSDCPMTQGYNQPQHF. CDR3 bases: TGTGCCAGCAGTGACTGCCCCATGACACAGGGTTACAATCAGCCCCAGCATTTT.

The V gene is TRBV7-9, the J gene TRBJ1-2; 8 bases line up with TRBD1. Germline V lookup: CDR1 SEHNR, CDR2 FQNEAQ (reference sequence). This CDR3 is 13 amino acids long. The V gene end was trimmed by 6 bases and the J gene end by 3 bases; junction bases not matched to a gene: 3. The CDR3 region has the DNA TGTGCCAGCAGAACAGGGGGTGACTATGGCTACACCTTC. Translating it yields CASRTGGDYGYTF.

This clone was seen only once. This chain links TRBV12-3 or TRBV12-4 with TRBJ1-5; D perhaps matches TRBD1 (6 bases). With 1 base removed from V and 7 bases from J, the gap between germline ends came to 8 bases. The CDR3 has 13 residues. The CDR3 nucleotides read TGTGCCAGCAGTTTAGGGACAGAGCAGCCCCAGCATTTT. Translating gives CASSLGTEQPQHF.

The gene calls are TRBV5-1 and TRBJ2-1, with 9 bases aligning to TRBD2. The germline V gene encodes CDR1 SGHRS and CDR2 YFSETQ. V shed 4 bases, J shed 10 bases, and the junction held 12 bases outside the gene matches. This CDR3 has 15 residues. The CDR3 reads CASSPRASGTEEQFF. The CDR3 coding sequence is TGCGCCAGCAGCCCTCGGGCTAGCGGGACGGAAGAGCAGTTCTTC.

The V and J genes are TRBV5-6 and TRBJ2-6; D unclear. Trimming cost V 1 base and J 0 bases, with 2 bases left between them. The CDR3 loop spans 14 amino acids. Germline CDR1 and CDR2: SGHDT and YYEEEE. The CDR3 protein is CASSLLSGANVLTF. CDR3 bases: TGTGCCAGCAGCTTGCTCTCTGGGGCCAACGTCCTGACTTTC.

The CDR3 protein is CASSAKDTQYF. The CDR3 nucleotides are TGTGCCAGCAGCGCCAAAGATACGCAGTATTTT. The gene calls are TRBV9 and TRBJ2-3, with no clear D. Germline-derived CDR1 and CDR2 are SGDLS and YYNGEE. V was trimmed by 3 bases and J by 5 bases, leaving 4 bases between them. This CDR3 is built from 11 residues.